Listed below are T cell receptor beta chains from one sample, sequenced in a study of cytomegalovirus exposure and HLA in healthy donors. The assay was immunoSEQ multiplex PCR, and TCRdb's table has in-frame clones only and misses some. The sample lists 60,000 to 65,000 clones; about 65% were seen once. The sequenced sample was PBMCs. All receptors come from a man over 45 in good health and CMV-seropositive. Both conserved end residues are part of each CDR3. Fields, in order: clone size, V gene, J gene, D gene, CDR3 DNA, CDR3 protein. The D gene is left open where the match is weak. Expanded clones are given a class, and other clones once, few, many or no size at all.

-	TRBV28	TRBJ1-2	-	TGTGCCAGCAGTTCGGACAGTAACTATGGCTACACCTTC	CASSSDSNYGYTF
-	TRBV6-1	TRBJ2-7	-	TGTGCCAGCAGTGAAGACGTGATAGCGTTGGGCGAGCAGTACTTC	CASSEDVIALGEQYF
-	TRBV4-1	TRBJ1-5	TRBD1	TGCGCCAGCAGCCATCCCCAACCGGGACAGATCAATCAGCCCCAGCATTTT	CASSHPQPGQINQPQHF
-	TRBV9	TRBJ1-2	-	TGTGCCAGCAGCCCGGAGCCCCGCTATGGCTACACCTTC	CASSPEPRYGYTF
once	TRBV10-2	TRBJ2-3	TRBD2	TGCGCCAGCAGTGAGTTTTCCGGGACTAGCGGGACGCAGTATTTT	CASSEFSGTSGTQYF
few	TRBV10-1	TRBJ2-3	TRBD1	TGCGCCAGCAGTGAGGGACAGGGGGCTTCAGATACGCAGTATTTT	CASSEGQGASDTQYF
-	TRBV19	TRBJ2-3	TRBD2	TGTGCCAGTAGTGTGCTAGCGGGAGCCAGCACAGATACGCAGTATTTT	CASSVLAGASTDTQYF
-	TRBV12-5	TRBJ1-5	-	TGTGCTAGTGGTTTGTACGGAGATCAGCCCCAGCATTTT	CASGLYGDQPQHF
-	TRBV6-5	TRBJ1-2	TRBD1	TGTGCCACCGCTGAGGGGGCTCGATATGGCTACACCTTC	CATAEGARYGYTF
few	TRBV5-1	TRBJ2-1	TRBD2	TGCGCCAGCAGCTTGGGGACTAGCGGAGAGCAGTTCTTC	CASSLGTSGEQFF
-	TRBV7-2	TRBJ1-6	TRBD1	TGTGCCAGCAGCTTAGTGAGGGGGCACTCACCCCTCCACTTT	CASSLVRGHSPLHF
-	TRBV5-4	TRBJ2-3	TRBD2	TGTGCCAGCAGCAGGGGACTAGCGGGAGGGATATATACGCAGTATTTT	CASSRGLAGGIYTQYF
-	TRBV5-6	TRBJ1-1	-	TGTGCCAGCACGGATGCAGGGGCTGGTGAAGCTTTCTTT	CASTDAGAGEAFF
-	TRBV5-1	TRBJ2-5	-	TGCGCCAGCAGCTTGGGCGGGTCACAAGAGACCCAGTACTTC	CASSLGGSQETQYF
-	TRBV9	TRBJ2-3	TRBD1	TGTGCCAGCAGCGCCCGGGACAGGGGCCTAGATACGCAGTATTTT	CASSARDRGLDTQYF
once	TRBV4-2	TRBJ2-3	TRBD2	TGTGCCAGCAGCCAAGAGCTGACCCCGGGACTAGCCAGGGCAGATACGCAGTATTTT	CASSQELTPGLARADTQYF
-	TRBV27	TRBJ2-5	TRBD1	TGTGCCAGCAGGGGACAGGTCGACCCGGAGACCCAGTACTTC	CASRGQVDPETQYF
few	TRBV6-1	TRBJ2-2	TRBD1	TGTGCCAGCAGTGAACAGGGGGCGATCGGGGAGCTGTTTTTT	CASSEQGAIGELFF
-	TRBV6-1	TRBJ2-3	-	TGTGCCAGCAGTGAAGGGGCCAGACCCCTCACAGATACGCAGTATTTT	CASSEGARPLTDTQYF
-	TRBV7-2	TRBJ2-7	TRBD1	TGTGCCAGCAGCAGAGGGGACAGGGGTTACGAGCAGTACTTC	CASSRGDRGYEQYF
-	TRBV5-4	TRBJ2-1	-	TGTGCCAGCAGCTTGGAACTAGAGGTCGGTAGTGAGCAGTTCTTC	CASSLELEVGSEQFF
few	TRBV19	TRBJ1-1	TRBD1	TGTGCCAGTAGTCCCTGGACAGGTCAAACTGAAGCTTTCTTT	CASSPWTGQTEAFF
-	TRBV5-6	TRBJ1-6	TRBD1	TGTGCCAGCAGCTACTCCGGGACAGAAAATTCACCCCTCCACTTT	CASSYSGTENSPLHF
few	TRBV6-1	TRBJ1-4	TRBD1	TGTGCCAGCAGTGAAGCGCGGGGGACAGGGGGCGAAAAACTGTTTTTT	CASSEARGTGGEKLFF
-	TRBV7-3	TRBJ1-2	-	TGTGCCAGCAGCTTAACGCCGGGACTGCAAGGCGGCTACACCTTC	CASSLTPGLQGGYTF
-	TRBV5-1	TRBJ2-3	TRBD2	TGCGCCAGCAGCTTGGTGGGACTAGCGGGGAGCACAGATACGCAGTATTTT	CASSLVGLAGSTDTQYF
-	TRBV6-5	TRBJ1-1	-	TGTGCCAGCAGTTCCCGGCGAGGGGGCACTGAAGCTTTCTTT	CASSSRRGGTEAFF
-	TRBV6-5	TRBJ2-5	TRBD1	TGTGCCAGCAGTCCAGGGGGCGCTGAGACCCAGTACTTC	CASSPGGAETQYF
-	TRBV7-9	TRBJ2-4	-	TGTGCCAGCAGCTCGCTCGCGGGGTCCCCCCTAGCCAAAAACATTCAGTACTTC	CASSSLAGSPLAKNIQYF
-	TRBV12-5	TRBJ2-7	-	TGTGCTAGTGGTCCCGTTAGAAGCTCCTACGAGCAGTACTTC	CASGPVRSSYEQYF
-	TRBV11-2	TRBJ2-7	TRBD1	TGTGCCAGCAGCCTAGCAGCAACAGGGGGCGAGCAGTACTTC	CASSLAATGGEQYF
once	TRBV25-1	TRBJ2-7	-	TGTGCCAGCAGTTCTAGAGGTCGGGGGTGGGGATACGAGCAGTACTTC	CASSSRGRGWGYEQYF
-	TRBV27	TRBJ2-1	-	TGTGCCAGCAGGCTAGCGTCCTCCTACAATGAGCAGTTCTTC	CASRLASSYNEQFF
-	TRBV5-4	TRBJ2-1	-	TGTGCCAGCAGCCTTGTCGGGACACACAACAATGAGCAGTTCTTC	CASSLVGTHNNEQFF
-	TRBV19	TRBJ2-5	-	TGTGCCAGTAGCCAGGGGCATATGTGGGAGACCCAGTACTTC	CASSQGHMWETQYF
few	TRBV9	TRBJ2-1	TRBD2	TGTGCCAGCAGCGAGCGGGAGGGTGAAGGGTACAATGAGCAGTTCTTC	CASSEREGEGYNEQFF
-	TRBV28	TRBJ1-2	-	TGTGCCAGCAGTTCCATGGGGGGTGGCTACACCTTC	CASSSMGGGYTF
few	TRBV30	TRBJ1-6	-	TGTGCCTGGAGTAGGCCAGGGAGGCCCCTATCACCCCTCCACTTT	CAWSRPGRPLSPLHF